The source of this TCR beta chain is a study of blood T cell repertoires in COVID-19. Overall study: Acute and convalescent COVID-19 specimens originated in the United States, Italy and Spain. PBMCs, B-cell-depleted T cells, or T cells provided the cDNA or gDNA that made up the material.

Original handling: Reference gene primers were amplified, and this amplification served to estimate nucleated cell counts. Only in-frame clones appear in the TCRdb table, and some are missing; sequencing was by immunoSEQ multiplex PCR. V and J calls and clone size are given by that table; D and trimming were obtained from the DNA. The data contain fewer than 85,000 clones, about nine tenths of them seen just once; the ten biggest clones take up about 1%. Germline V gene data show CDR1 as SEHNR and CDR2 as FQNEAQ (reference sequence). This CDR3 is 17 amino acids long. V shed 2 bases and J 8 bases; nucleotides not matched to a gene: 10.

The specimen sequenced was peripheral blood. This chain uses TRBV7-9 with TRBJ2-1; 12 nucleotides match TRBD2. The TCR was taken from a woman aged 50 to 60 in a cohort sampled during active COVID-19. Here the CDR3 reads CASSLPPGLAGKDEQFF. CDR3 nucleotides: TGTGCCAGCAGCTTACCCCCCGGACTAGCGGGAAAGGATGAGCAGTTCTTC.